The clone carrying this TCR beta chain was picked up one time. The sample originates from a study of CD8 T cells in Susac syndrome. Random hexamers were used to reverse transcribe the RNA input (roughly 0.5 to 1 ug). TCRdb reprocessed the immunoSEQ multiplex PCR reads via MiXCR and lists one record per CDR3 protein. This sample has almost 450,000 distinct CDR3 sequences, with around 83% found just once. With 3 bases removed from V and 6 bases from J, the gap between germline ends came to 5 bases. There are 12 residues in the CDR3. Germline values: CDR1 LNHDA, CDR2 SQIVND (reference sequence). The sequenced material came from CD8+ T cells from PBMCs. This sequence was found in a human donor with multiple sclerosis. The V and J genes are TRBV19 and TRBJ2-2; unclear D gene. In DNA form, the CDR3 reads TGTGCCAGTAGTATTTACCCCGGGGAGCTGTTTTTT. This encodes CASSIYPGELFF. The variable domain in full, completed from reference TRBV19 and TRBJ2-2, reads DGGITQSPKYLFRKEGQNVTLSCEQNLNHDAMYWYRQDPGQGLRLIYYSQIVNDFQKGDIAEGYSVSREKKESFPLTVTSAQKNPTAFYLCASSIYPGELFFGEGSRLTVL.